This TCR beta chain originates from a study of long-term antiretroviral therapy in people with HIV. As for the study in general: A decade or so separates the oldest specimens from the later 2015 immediate-ART recommendation. Whole-study findings and limits: Transplant donor controls retained higher diversity, though diversity increased after ART.

Germline V gene data show CDR1 as SGHTA and CDR2 as FQGNSA. V shed 5 bases and J 0 bases; nucleotides not matched to a gene: 4. This CDR3 spans 16 amino acids. With survey level as its setting, the immunoSEQ assay was v3.0. Profiling relied on immunoSEQ multiplex PCR, and the TCRdb table lists in-frame clones only, not all of them. Of some 30,000 clones in the sample, 95% to 98% are singletons; the top ten hold approximately 1.9%. Remarks on this clone: Its antigen is still unknown.

The source of this sequence is a man younger than 45 with HIV. The chain uses TRBV7-2 and TRBJ2-1; 10 bases are a match to TRBD2. This specimen was unsorted PBMCs, taken 7.6 years after starting antiretroviral therapy. CDR3 loop: CASSTTSGLSYNEQFF. The CDR3 nucleotides read TGTGCCAGCAGCACGACTAGCGGGCTCTCCTACAATGAGCAGTTCTTC.